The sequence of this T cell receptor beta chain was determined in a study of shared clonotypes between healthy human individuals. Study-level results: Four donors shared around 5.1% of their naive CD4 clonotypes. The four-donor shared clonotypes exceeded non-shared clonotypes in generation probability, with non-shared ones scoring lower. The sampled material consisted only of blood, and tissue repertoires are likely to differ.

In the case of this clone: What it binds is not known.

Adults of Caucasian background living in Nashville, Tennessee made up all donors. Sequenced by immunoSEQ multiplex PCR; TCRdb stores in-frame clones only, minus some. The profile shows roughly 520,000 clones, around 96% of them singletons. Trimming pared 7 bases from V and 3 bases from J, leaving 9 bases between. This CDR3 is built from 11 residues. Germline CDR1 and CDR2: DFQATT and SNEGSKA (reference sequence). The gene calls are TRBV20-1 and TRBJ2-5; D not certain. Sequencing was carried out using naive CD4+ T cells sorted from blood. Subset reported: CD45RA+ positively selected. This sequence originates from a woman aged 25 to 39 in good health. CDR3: CSVSPEETQYF. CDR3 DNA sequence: TGCAGTGTATCACCAGAAGAGACCCAGTACTTC.